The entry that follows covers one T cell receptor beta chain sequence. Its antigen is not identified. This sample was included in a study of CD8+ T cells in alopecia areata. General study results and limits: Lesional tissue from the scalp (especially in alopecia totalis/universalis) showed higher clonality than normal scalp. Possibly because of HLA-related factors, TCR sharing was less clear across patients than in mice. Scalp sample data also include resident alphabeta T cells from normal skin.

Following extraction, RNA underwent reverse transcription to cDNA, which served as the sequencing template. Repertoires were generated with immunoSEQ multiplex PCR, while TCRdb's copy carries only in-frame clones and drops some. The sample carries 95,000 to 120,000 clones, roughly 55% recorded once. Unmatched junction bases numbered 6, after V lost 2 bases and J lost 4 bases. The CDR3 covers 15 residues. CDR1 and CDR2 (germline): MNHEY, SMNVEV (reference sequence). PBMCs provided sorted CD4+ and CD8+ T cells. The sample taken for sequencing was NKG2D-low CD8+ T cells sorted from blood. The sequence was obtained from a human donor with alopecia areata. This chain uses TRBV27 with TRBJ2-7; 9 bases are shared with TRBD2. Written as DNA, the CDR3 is TGTGCCAGCAGTTTAGGTAGCGGGAGTTGGTACGAGCAGTACTTC. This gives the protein CASSLGSGSWYEQYF.